The present entry profiles one T cell receptor (beta chain) with its context. TCRdb's table, derived via immunoSEQ multiplex PCR, lists solely in-frame clones and lacks some. This table has around 140,000 clones, roughly 79% appearing once. The data were obtained in a study of blood T cell repertoires in COVID-19. Trimming pared 6 bases from V and 5 bases from J, leaving 11 bases between. The CDR3 length is 12 residues. The germline CDR1 and CDR2 sequences are SGHAT and FQNNGV. Cohort placement rested on clinical history that participants reported themselves. The specimen was PBMCs or T cells enriched from blood (not recorded which). This chain joins TRBV11-2 and TRBJ2-7; a weak D match, TRBD2 (5 bases). The sequence was collected from a woman aged 50 to 60 who had recovered from COVID-19. CDR3 sequence reads: CASRLDSDEQYF. The CDR3 coding sequence is TGTGCCAGCAGATTGGACTCGGACGAGCAGTACTTC.